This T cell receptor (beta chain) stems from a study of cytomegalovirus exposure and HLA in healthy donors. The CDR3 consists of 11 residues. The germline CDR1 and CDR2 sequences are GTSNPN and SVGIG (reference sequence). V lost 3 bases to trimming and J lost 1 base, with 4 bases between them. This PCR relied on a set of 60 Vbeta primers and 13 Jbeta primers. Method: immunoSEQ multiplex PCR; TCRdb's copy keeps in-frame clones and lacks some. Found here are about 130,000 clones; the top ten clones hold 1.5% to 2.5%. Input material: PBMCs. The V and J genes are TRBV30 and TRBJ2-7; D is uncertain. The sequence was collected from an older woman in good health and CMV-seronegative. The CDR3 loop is CAWSHSYEQYF. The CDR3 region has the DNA TGTGCCTGGAGCCATTCCTACGAGCAGTACTTC.